Shown below are 5 T cell receptor beta chains from a single sample sequenced in a study of B cell selection in AIRE deficiency. The sorted conventional CD4 T cells were gated as CD4+CD127+. Clones were read by immunoSEQ multiplex PCR, and TCRdb kept only the in-frame ones, dropping some. The repertoire holds 20,000 to 30,000 clones, with roughly 96% as singletons. Sequencing used CD4+CD127+ conventional T cells sorted from PBMCs. These TCRs come from a human donor in good health.

The chain employs TRBV18 and TRBJ1-1; D is unresolved. Germline assignment: CDR1 KGHSH and CDR2 LQKENI. V was cut by 2 bases and J by 6 bases, with 7 bases left in between. The CDR3 spans 12 residues. CDR3 DNA sequence: TGTGCCAGCTCACCAACTGACGCTGAAGCTTTCTTT. This gives the protein CASSPTDAEAFF.

V usage is TRBV6-5 and J usage is TRBJ2-7, with D unclear. Looked up from germline, CDR1 is MNHEY and CDR2 is SVGAGI. This CDR3 has 15 amino acids. Trimming removed 6 bases at V and 2 bases at J, with 17 bases between. The CDR3 reads CASSPRILPTYEQYF. The CDR3 DNA follows: TGTGCCAGCAGCCCCCGGATACTCCCCACCTACGAGCAGTACTTC.

The J gene is TRBJ1-5, the V gene TRBV5-1; D unresolved. V dropped 0 bases and J dropped 6 bases, with 13 bases sitting between them. CDR1 SGHRS and CDR2 YFSETQ come from the germline V gene. This CDR3 has 15 amino acids. Here the CDR3 reads CASSLEGQIGQPQHF. The CDR3 coding sequence is TGCGCCAGCAGCTTGGAAGGGCAAATCGGTCAGCCCCAGCATTTT. Drawing the rest from reference TRBV5-1 and TRBJ1-5, the complete variable domain is KAGVTQTPRYLIKTRGQQVTLSCSPISGHRSVSWYQQTPGQGLQFLFEYFSETQRNKGNFPGRFSGRQFSNSRSEMNVSTLELGDSALYLCASSLEGQIGQPQHFGDGTRLSIL.

Here the CDR3 reads CASSLKVAGSSGNTIYF. The CDR3 nucleotides read TGTGCCAGCAGCCTAAAGGTTGCAGGCTCCTCTGGAAACACCATATATTTT. This chain uses TRBV7-2 with TRBJ1-3; D gene unclear. This CDR3 comprises 17 residues. Between the trimmed V and J ends, which lost 5 bases and 0 bases, there was a span of 17 bases. The germline CDR1 and CDR2 sequences are SGHTA and FQGNSA. Using reference TRBV7-2 and TRBJ1-3 for the parts outside the CDR3, the full variable domain is GAGVSQSPSNKVTEKGKDVELRCDPISGHTALYWYRQSLGQGLEFLIYFQGNSAPDKSGLPSDRFSAERTGGSVSTLTIQRTQQEDSAVYLCASSLKVAGSSGNTIYFGEGSWLTVV.

The V and J genes are TRBV5-6 and TRBJ1-4; D is unresolved. Germline-derived CDR1 and CDR2 are SGHDT and YYEEEE. The CDR3 extends over 11 amino acids. Trimming cost V 0 bases and J 7 bases, with 1 base left between them. The CDR3 region has the DNA TGTGCCAGCAGCTTGGGTGAAAAACTGTTTTTT. Translated, it gives CASSLGEKLFF.